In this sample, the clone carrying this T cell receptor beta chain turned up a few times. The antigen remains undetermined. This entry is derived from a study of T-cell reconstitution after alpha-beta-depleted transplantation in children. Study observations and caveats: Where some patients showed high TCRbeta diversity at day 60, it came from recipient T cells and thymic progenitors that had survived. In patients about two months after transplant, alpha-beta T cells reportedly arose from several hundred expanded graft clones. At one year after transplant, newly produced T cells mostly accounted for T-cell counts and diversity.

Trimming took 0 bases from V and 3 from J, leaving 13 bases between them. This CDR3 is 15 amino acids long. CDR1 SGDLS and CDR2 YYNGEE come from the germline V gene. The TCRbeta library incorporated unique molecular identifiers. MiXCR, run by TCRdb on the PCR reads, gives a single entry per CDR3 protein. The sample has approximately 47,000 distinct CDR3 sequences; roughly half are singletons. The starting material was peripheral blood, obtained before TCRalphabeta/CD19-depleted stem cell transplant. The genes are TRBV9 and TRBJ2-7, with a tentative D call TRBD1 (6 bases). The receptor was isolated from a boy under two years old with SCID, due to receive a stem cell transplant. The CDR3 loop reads CASSVEQGPIYEQYF. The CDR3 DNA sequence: TGTGCCAGCAGCGTAGAACAGGGCCCCATCTACGAGCAGTACTTC.